This T cell receptor (beta chain) stems from a study of cytomegalovirus exposure and HLA in healthy donors. As for the study in general: There were nearly 120 million unique TCR beta sequences, drawn from roughly 200 million T cells, in an earlier analysis.

The junction had 6 bases not matched to a gene; V was cut back by 4 bases and J by 4 bases. The germline CDR1 and CDR2 sequences are SNHLY and FYNNEI. The CDR3 totals 14 residues. As to this clone: As yet, its antigen is unknown.

Findings and limits, study-wide: A few chains tied to CMV proved CMV antigen-specific in vitro. Cytomegalovirus-associated status was assigned to approximately 160 TCR beta chains. TCR beta sequences reportedly predicted most subjects' HLA-A and HLA-B alleles accurately.

The PCR made use of 60 Vbeta and 13 Jbeta primers. The table came from immunoSEQ multiplex PCR; TCRdb's copy has only in-frame clones and leaves some out. Listed are approximately 77,000 clones; around 4.4% falls within the top ten. The chain employs TRBV2 and TRBJ2-5; 7 bases align to TRBD2. This TCR was recovered from a man aged 30 to 39 in good health and CMV-seronegative. Input material: PBMCs. The CDR3: CASSGGGSGETQYF. The CDR3 DNA sequence: TGTGCCAGCAGTGGGGGCGGGAGTGGAGAGACCCAGTACTTC.